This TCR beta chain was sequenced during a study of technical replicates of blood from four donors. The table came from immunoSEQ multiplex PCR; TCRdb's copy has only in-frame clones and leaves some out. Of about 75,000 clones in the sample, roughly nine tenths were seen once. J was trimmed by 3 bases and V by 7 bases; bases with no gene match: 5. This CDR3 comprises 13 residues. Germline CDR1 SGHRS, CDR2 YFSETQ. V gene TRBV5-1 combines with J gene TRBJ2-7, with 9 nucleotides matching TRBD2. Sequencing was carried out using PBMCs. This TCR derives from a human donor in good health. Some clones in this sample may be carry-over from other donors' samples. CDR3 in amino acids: CASRLADNYEQYF. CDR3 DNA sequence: TGCGCCAGCCGACTAGCGGATAACTACGAGCAGTACTTC.